The present entry profiles one T cell receptor beta chain with its context. This CDR3 has 14 residues. CDR1 SGDLS and CDR2 YYNGEE come from the germline V gene. Trimming pared 0 bases from V and 0 bases from J, leaving 4 bases between. The investigators amplified TCR beta CDR3 regions from RNA transcripts. First-round RT-PCR of the TCR CDR3 relied on the HTBI primer set. TCRdb reprocessed the multiplex PCR reads with MiXCR, giving one entry per CDR3 protein. This sample carries hundreds of thousands of distinct CDR3 sequences, just under 15% of them seen once, and the ten largest clones take about 30%. The data stem from a study of T cells in Graves' hyperthyroidism and ophthalmopathy. It was uncontrolled infection, other autoimmune disease, pregnancy or lactation that excluded patients. Diagnoses rested on clinical symptoms, serum thyroxine and TRAb, thyroid ultrasound and orbital computed tomography.

This sequence was found in a woman aged 25 to 39 with Graves' hyperthyroidism. Sequenced: blood. This chain uses TRBV9 with TRBJ1-3, with D uncertain. The CDR3 reads CASSVDNSGNTIYF. CDR3 DNA sequence: TGTGCCAGCAGCGTAGACAACTCTGGAAACACCATATATTTT.